This is a list of T cell receptor beta chains from one sample in a study of cytomegalovirus exposure and HLA in healthy donors. Some clones are missing from TCRdb's copy, which holds only in-frame ones; the method was immunoSEQ multiplex PCR. The sample has about 210,000 clones, about three quarters seen once. The sample taken for sequencing was PBMCs. The source is a male donor in good health and CMV-seronegative. The CDR3 runs from the conserved cysteine through the conserved F or W. D genes are given only for firm matches. Clone size is stated in some rows and not others, as once, few, many or a class when expanded.

>TRBV5-6|-|-|TRBJ2-2
TGTGCCAGCAGCTGGAGCCGGGACACTGGCACCGGGGAGCTGTTTTTT
CASSWSRDTGTGELFF
>TRBV6-5|-|-|TRBJ2-7
TGTGCCAGCAGTTACTTTGGGACTTCGTACGAGCAGTACTTC
CASSYFGTSYEQYF
>TRBV5-1|-|-|TRBJ2-7
TGCGCCAGCAGCTTGGAACCGGGAGCCGTTTACGAGCAGTACTTC
CASSLEPGAVYEQYF
>TRBV19|once|-|TRBJ2-7
TGTGCCAGTAGTATTCGGGGGAGAGGAGATGAGCAGTACTTC
CASSIRGRGDEQYF
>TRBV19|few|TRBD1|TRBJ1-5
TGTGCCAGTCAAACAGGGGCCAATCAGCCCCAGCATTTT
CASQTGANQPQHF
>TRBV2|-|-|TRBJ1-6
TGTGCCGGCAGACTTGGAGAGAATTCACCCCTCCACTTT
CAGRLGENSPLHF
>TRBV6-6|-|-|TRBJ2-5
TGTGCCAGCAGTTATGAGTGGCAGGGGAAGACCCAGTACTTC
CASSYEWQGKTQYF
>TRBV30|-|TRBD2|TRBJ2-1
TGTGCCTGGAGTGAGGGGACTAGCGGGGGGAATGAGCAGTTCTTC
CAWSEGTSGGNEQFF
>TRBV5-1|few|TRBD1|TRBJ2-5
TGCGCCAGCAGCCGGGGACAGGGGGCAGGAGAGCAGTACTTC
CASSRGQGAGEQYF
>TRBV5-4|once|-|TRBJ2-7
TGTGCCAGCAGCTTGGCCTCGAGAGAGCAGTACTTC
CASSLASREQYF
>TRBV5-1|few|TRBD1|TRBJ1-1
TGCGCCAGCAGCCCAGGGGGCTGGGACACTGAAGCTTTCTTT
CASSPGGWDTEAFF
>TRBV11-1|-|-|TRBJ1-1
TGTGCCAGCAGCTTCGGGGGGGGACACACTGAAGCTTTCTTT
CASSFGGGHTEAFF
>TRBV4-3|-|-|TRBJ1-6
TGCGCCAGCAGCCAAGAACCTAATCAGGAATTCAGCAATTCACCCCTCCACTTT
CASSQEPNQEFSNSPLHF
>TRBV28|-|-|TRBJ1-4
TGTGCCAGCAGCCTGGTAGTTTATGAAAAACTGTTTTTT
CASSLVVYEKLFF